One sample yielded the 23 T cell receptor beta chains listed below, sequenced in a study of shared clonotypes between healthy human individuals. Naive CD8 populations comprised CD45RO-negative cells positively selected for CCR7, excluding terminally differentiated effector memory CD45RA+ cells. The assay was immunoSEQ multiplex PCR, and TCRdb's table has in-frame clones only and misses some. The table records around 2,100,000 clones, about 95% of them present only once. The specimen was naive CD8+ T cells sorted from blood. The receptors come from a man between 18 and 35 years old in good health.

The chain has TRBV5-6 and TRBJ2-1, with TRBD1 matching over 7 bases. The CDR3 length is 14 residues. Germline CDR1 is SGHDT and CDR2 is YYEEEE. V was pared by 2 bases and J by 8 bases, with 7 bases of the junction left unmatched. For the CDR3, the DNA is TGTGCCAGCAGCTTTTCTCCTCAGGGGGATGAGCAGTTCTTC. Translating gives CASSFSPQGDEQFF. The full variable domain, its missing parts supplied by reference TRBV5-6 and TRBJ2-1, is DAGVTQSPTHLIKTRGQQVTLRCSPKSGHDTVSWYQQALGQGPQFIFQYYEEEERQRGNFPDRFSGHQFPNYSSELNVNALLLGDSALYLCASSFSPQGDEQFFGPGTRLTVL.

V is TRBV15 and J is TRBJ1-5; D is ambiguous. This CDR3 is 15 amino acids long. The V and J ends lost 0 bases and 0 bases respectively, with 6 bases between them. CDR1 LNHNV and CDR2 YYDKDF come from the germline V gene (reference sequence). The CDR3 DNA follows: TGTGCCACCAGCAGAGATCCCCCTAGCAATCAGCCCCAGCATTTT. Amino acids: CATSRDPPSNQPQHF. The complete variable domain, with remaining parts taken from reference TRBV15 and TRBJ1-5, reads DAMVIQNPRYQVTQFGKPVTLSCSQTLNHNVMYWYQQKSSQAPKLLFHYYDKDFNNEADTPDNFQSRRPNTSFCFLDIRSPGLGDTAMYLCATSRDPPSNQPQHFGDGTRLSIL.

The rearrangement links TRBV2 to TRBJ2-7, with unresolved D. The CDR3 has 10 residues. Deletions cut 7 bases from V and 6 bases from J, with 7 bases between. Looked up from germline, CDR1 is SNHLY and CDR2 is FYNNEI. This CDR3 is CASTKGEQYF. CDR3 nucleotide sequence: TGTGCCAGCACCAAGGGCGAGCAGTACTTC.

The V call is TRBV6-5, the J call TRBJ1-2, with D possibly TRBD1 on 6 matching bases. This CDR3 is 14 amino acids long. Germline lookup yields CDR1 MNHEY and CDR2 SVGAGI. With 2 bases removed from V and 4 bases from J, the gap between germline ends came to 11 bases. The CDR3 here is CASSYRDNSYGYTF. The DNA of the CDR3 is TGTGCCAGCAGTTACAGGGACAACTCCTATGGCTACACCTTC.

Points on this clone: The sample contains more than one DNA sequence encoding this CDR3. V gene TRBV6-5 combines with J gene TRBJ1-1; 9 bases line up with TRBD1. Germline V gene data show CDR1 as MNHEY and CDR2 as SVGAGI. V lost 5 bases to trimming and J lost 5 bases; unmatched junction nucleotides: 3. CDR3 size: 13 residues. DNA for the CDR3: TGTGCCAGCAGTCCACAGGGGGCGACTGAAGCTTTCTTT. Encoded protein: CASSPQGATEAFF.

The chain joins TRBV4-1 to TRBJ2-1; TRBD2 might be the D (6 bases). The ends were cut back, 0 bases at V and 6 bases at J, with 12 bases in the middle. This CDR3 spans 15 amino acids. Looked up from germline, CDR1 is MGHRA and CDR2 is YSYEKL. The CDR3 loop reads CASSQEGGILNEQFF. In nucleotides, the CDR3 is TGCGCCAGCAGCCAAGAAGGCGGGATCCTCAATGAGCAGTTCTTC.

The genes are TRBV11-2 and TRBJ1-2, with D unclear. The V gene's germline CDR1 is SGHAT and CDR2 FQNNGV. V lost 0 bases and J 5 bases, leaving 7 bases between the germline ends. The CDR3 runs to 13 residues. The CDR3 sequence is CASSLDGTYGYTF. CDR3 sequence (DNA): TGTGCCAGCAGCTTAGATGGAACTTATGGCTACACCTTC. Using reference TRBV11-2 and TRBJ1-2 for the parts outside the CDR3, the full variable domain is EAGVAQSPRYKIIEKRQSVAFWCNPISGHATLYWYQQILGQGPKLLIQFQNNGVVDDSQLPKDRFSAERLKGVDSTLKIQPAKLEDSAVYLCASSLDGTYGYTFGSGTRLTVV.

The chain links TRBV2 to TRBJ2-5, with D possibly being TRBD2 (6 bases). The CDR3 totals 17 residues. Between the trimmed V and J ends, which lost 1 base and 0 bases, there was a span of 15 bases. Per germline, CDR1 SNHLY and CDR2 FYNNEI. The CDR3 DNA is TGTGCCAGCAGTGAAGACCCGGGAGCAAGGTACCAAGAGACCCAGTACTTC. Protein sequence: CASSEDPGARYQETQYF.

This clone was detected once. The chain carries TRBV6-1 and TRBJ2-4; unclear D gene. The germline gives CDR1 MNHNS, CDR2 SASEGT. V was shortened by 5 bases and J by 0 bases, with 11 bases between the two germline ends. This CDR3 spans 15 amino acids. The CDR3 is CASSPLSLAKNIQYF. CDR3 bases: TGTGCCAGCAGTCCCCTGAGTCTAGCCAAAAACATTCAGTACTTC.

This sequence joins TRBV11-3 and TRBJ2-3; TRBD2 aligns across 11 bases. J was trimmed by 0 bases and V by 2 bases; bases with no gene match: 1. The CDR3 has 16 residues. Germline V CDR1 and CDR2: SGHNT, YENEEA. The chain's CDR3 is CASSLTSGSSTDTQYF. CDR3 nucleotides: TGTGCCAGCAGCTTAACTAGCGGGAGTAGCACAGATACGCAGTATTTT.

The chain couples TRBV11-2 to TRBJ2-1; 12 bases agree with TRBD2. Germline CDR1 reads SGHAT; CDR2 reads FQNNGV. V trimming: 5 bases; J trimming: 9 bases; junction bases outside the gene matches: 5. CDR3 length equals 14 residues. CDR3 in amino acids: CASSRLAGGSEQFF. CDR3 sequence (DNA): TGTGCCAGCAGCCGTCTAGCGGGGGGGTCTGAGCAGTTCTTC.

This clone appeared once. The rearrangement links TRBV27 to TRBJ2-7, with 7 bases aligning to TRBD1. From germline, CDR1 is MNHEY and CDR2 SMNVEV (reference sequence). CDR3 size: 14 residues. Trimming took 6 bases from V and 2 from J; bases not matched to a gene: 7. CDR3 residues: CASSLGQVPYEQYF. The DNA of the CDR3 is TGTGCCAGCAGCCTCGGACAGGTACCCTACGAGCAGTACTTC.

This clone has only one observation. The V and J genes are TRBV5-4 and TRBJ2-1; 14 positions agree with TRBD2. The CDR3 extends over 15 amino acids. With 2 bases clipped from V and 14 bases from J, the junction kept 9 bases outside the gene matches. Looked up from germline, CDR1 is SGHNT and CDR2 is YYREEE (reference sequence). The CDR3 nucleotides read TGTGCCAGCAGCTTAGGACTAGCGGGAGGAGTAGAGAAGTTCTTC. It is translated as CASSLGLAGGVEKFF.

The rearrangement links TRBV10-3 to TRBJ2-7; 12 bases are shared with TRBD2. The trim removed 4 bases at V and 7 bases at J, leaving 11 bases unmatched. From germline, CDR1 is ENHRY and CDR2 SYGVKD. The CDR3 consists of 16 residues. CDR3 DNA sequence: TGTGCCATCAGTGGACTAGCGGGGGTTGACCCCGGGGAGCAGTACTTC. Protein sequence: CAISGLAGVDPGEQYF.

The V call is TRBV28, the J call TRBJ2-7; D perhaps matches TRBD1 (5 bases). CDR1 is MDHEN, CDR2 SYDVKM, per germline. The CDR3 has 14 residues. V was trimmed by 3 bases and J by 7 bases, leaving 16 bases between them. Written as DNA, the CDR3 is TGTGCCAGCAGTTTCTTGGCGACAGTTATGGAGCAGTACTTC. Protein product: CASSFLATVMEQYF.

The genes are TRBV6-6 and TRBJ2-5; no firm D call. Trimming left V 2 bases short and J 0 bases short, with 7 bases between. This CDR3 spans 14 amino acids. Germline V gene lookup returns CDR1 MNHNY and CDR2 SVGAGI (reference sequence). CDR3 in amino acids: CASSYSINQETQYF. The CDR3 nucleotides read TGTGCCAGCAGTTACAGTATCAACCAAGAGACCCAGTACTTC.

The CDR3 DNA follows: TGCGCCAGCAGCCAAGGGATCGGGACAGGGGACAACTATGGCTACACCTTC. Its translation is CASSQGIGTGDNYGYTF. The chain links TRBV4-3 to TRBJ1-2; 10 bases map to TRBD1. The germline V gene has CDR1 LGHNA and CDR2 YSLEER. The junction had 7 bases not matched to a gene; V was cut back by 1 base and J by 2 bases. This CDR3 is built from 17 residues.

As regards this clone: The sample carries other DNA sequences with the same CDR3. V is TRBV7-9 and J is TRBJ2-7; D ambiguous. The CDR3 totals 13 residues. Germline loops: CDR1 SEHNR, CDR2 FQNEAQ (reference sequence). Trimming pared 1 base from V and 4 bases from J, leaving 8 bases between. CDR3 sequence: CASSLVPGYEQYF. CDR3 DNA sequence: TGTGCCAGCAGCTTAGTTCCAGGATACGAGCAGTACTTC. Full variable domain (outside the CDR3, taken from reference TRBV7-9 and TRBJ2-7): DTGVSQNPRHKITKRGQNVTFRCDPISEHNRLYWYRQTLGQGPEFLTYFQNEAQLEKSRLLSDRFSAERPKGSFSTLEIQRTEQGDSAMYLCASSLVPGYEQYFGPGTRLTVT.

The rearrangement links TRBV27 to TRBJ2-7; TRBD1 agrees at 9 bases. Germline CDR1 MNHEY, CDR2 SMNVEV (reference sequence). CDR3 length equals 15 residues. The V gene end was trimmed by 5 bases and the J gene end by 3 bases; junction bases not matched to a gene: 8. The CDR3 loop reads CASSSLGTGLYEQYF. The CDR3 DNA reads as TGTGCCAGCAGTAGCCTCGGGACAGGGCTCTACGAGCAGTACTTC.

This chain links TRBV4-1 with TRBJ2-7; 14 positions agree with TRBD2. The CDR3 totals 16 residues. V trimming: 1 base; J trimming: 5 bases; junction bases outside the gene matches: 4. Germline CDR1 MGHRA, CDR2 YSYEKL. CDR3 sequence reads: CASSQGLAGGPHEQYF. For the CDR3, the DNA is TGCGCCAGCAGCCAAGGACTAGCGGGAGGGCCACACGAGCAGTACTTC.

On this clone itself: The identical CDR3 is also encoded by other nucleotide sequences in the sample. This rearrangement joins TRBV11-2 to TRBJ2-7; D is possibly TRBD1 or TRBD2 (5 bases each). The germline V gene has CDR1 SGHAT and CDR2 FQNNGV. The CDR3 spans 14 residues. The V gene lost 1 base and the J gene lost 4 bases, with 11 bases spanning the gap. This CDR3 reads CASSLVGPAYEQYF. As DNA, the CDR3 is TGTGCCAGCAGCTTAGTGGGACCCGCGTACGAGCAGTACTTC.

The chain recombines TRBV25-1 with TRBJ2-2; 8 nucleotides agree with TRBD1. The length of the CDR3 is 16 residues. Unmatched junction bases numbered 7, after V lost 3 bases and J lost 4 bases. The germline CDR1 and CDR2 sequences are MGHDK and SYGVNS. This CDR3 is CASSDRTGGFTGELFF. The CDR3 DNA reads as TGTGCCAGCAGTGATCGAACAGGGGGTTTCACCGGGGAGCTGTTTTTT.

The rearrangement links TRBV2 to TRBJ2-1; 7 nucleotides match TRBD2. Germline CDR1 reads SNHLY; CDR2 reads FYNNEI. The V and J ends lost 4 bases and 5 bases, in that order; junction bases with no gene match: 8. The CDR3 runs to 15 residues. CDR3: CASSGLAGINNEQFF. CDR3 nucleotides: TGTGCCAGCAGTGGATTAGCGGGTATCAACAATGAGCAGTTCTTC.